This paragraph reports one TCR beta chain. Its antigen remains undetermined. A junction boundary mismatches the germline segment, possibly from a read error. The sample's time point, from its label and the paper: baseline before first vaccination. The vaccinee samples were drawn from two UK trials, COV001 and COV002, one of which was a single-blind randomized controlled phase 2/3 trial testing AZD1222 (ChAdOx1 nCoV-19) in healthy adults. Trial participant PBMC samples were collected at day 0 and day 28 after the second dose for TCRbeta chain sequencing. The source of the sample is a study of T cell responses to AZD1222 COVID-19 vaccine (dated by TCRdb to the early 2020s). Turning to the overall study: AZD1222 recipients given second doses at about 4 weeks or at about 12 weeks were pooled, since spike-specific TCR depth and breadth were not found to differ between the two schedules. A total of 233 trial participants underwent TCR sequencing, of whom around 200 received two doses of AZD1222 and some 25 received two doses of the MenACWY control vaccine. Enrollment into the trials was organized by age into subgroups of 18-55, 56-69 and 70-plus years, and those subgroups contained about 150, 27 and 61 TCR-sequenced participants, respectively.

Summary of the overall study and its limitations: In the small 56-69-year group, the increase in depth fell short of significance, most likely because of low power. Participants were mostly white British and included more females than males, and it was suggested by the authors that clonal diversity may have been underestimated. After two AZD1222 doses, both the breadth and the depth of spike-specific TCRs were significantly higher than at day 0 and than in MenACWY recipients. Because no samples from the day 14 peak response were available, repertoires could be characterized only after the peak T cell response. Only a handful of AZD1222 recipients were SARS-CoV-2 seropositive at baseline, limiting conclusions about previously exposed vaccinees. Epitopes outside the regions mutated in the B.1.351 and B.1.1.7 variants were reportedly recognized by nearly half of the unique spike-specific TCRs. The whole spike protein was spanned by vaccine-associated CD4 TCRs, and dominant responses were seen in regions 160-218 and 743-854.

The CDR3 regions of human TCRbeta chains were analyzed by immunosequencing. As for the original processing: TCRs in the repertoires were matched against a reference library of SARS-CoV-2-specific TCRs that had been generated with the MIRA antigen-specificity platform. Breadth was defined as the fraction of unique TCRs that were SARS-CoV-2-associated, and depth was defined as the fraction of total T cells that were SARS-CoV-2-associated. Using the MIRA data, each spike-specific TCR was mapped to the spike region that the TCR reacts to and placed in a CD4 or CD8 class. Log10-transformed breadth and depth values were compared by one-way ANOVA with Sidak's multiple comparisons tests. TCRdb provides this immuneACCESS table in a form limited to in-frame rearrangements. Some clones are lacking; in checked studies, under half of them reflect an unresolved V gene, and why the rest are absent is not known. The V and J calls and clone size were taken over from that table, and D and trimming were inferred from the DNA. This sample comprises 90,000 to 150,000 clones, around nine tenths of them detected only once. The ten largest account for roughly 1.1% of the sample.

The TCR sequence derives from an adult in good health. The sequenced sample was peripheral blood, obtained on day 0 of AZD1222 vaccination.

The nucleotide sequence is given as TGTGCCGGCAGGGGGCAGGTGTCGGTGGACACTGAAGCTTTCTTT. This translates into CAGRGQVSVDTEAFF. The chain is made from TRBV2 and TRBJ1-1; TRBD1 aligns with 8 central bases. The germline V gene encodes CDR1 SNHLY and CDR2 FYNNEI. Spanning cysteine to phenylalanine, the CDR3 consists of 15 amino acids. Only CDR3 DNA is held: 45 bases, read in frame from base 1.